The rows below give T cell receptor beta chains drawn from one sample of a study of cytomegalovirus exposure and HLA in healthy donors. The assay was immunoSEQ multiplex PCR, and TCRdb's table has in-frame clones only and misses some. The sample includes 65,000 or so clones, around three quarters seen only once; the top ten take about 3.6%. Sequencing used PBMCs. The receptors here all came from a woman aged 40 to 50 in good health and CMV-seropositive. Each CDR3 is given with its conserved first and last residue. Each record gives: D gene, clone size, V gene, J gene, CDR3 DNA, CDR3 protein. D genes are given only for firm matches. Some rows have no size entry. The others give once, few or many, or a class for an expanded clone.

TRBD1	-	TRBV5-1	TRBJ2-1	TGCGCCAGCAGCTTGGGACCCCCCGGGACAGGGTTGAATGAGCAGTTCTTC	CASSLGPPGTGLNEQFF
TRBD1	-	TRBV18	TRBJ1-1	TGTGCCAGCTCACGAGGACAGGAGGGGAACACTGAAGCTTTCTTT	CASSRGQEGNTEAFF
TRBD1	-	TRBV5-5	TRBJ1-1	TGTGCCAGCAGCGGATTTCAGGGGGCTGAAGCTTTCTTT	CASSGFQGAEAFF
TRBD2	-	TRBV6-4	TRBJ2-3	TGTGCCAGCAGCGTCGCTAGCGGGGCCCCAGATACGCAGTATTTT	CASSVASGAPDTQYF
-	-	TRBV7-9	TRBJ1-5	TGTGCCAGCAGCCGCGAGTTAGATAATAGCAATCAGCCCCAGCATTTT	CASSRELDNSNQPQHF
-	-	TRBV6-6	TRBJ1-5	TGTGCCAGCAAAATTACAGGGCCCTATCAGCCCCAGCATTTT	CASKITGPYQPQHF
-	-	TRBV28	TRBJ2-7	TGTGCCAGCAGTTCGACAGGTTACGAGCAGTACTTC	CASSSTGYEQYF
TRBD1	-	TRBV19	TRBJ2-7	TGTGCCAGTAGTATGACAGGGATCGACGAGCAGTACTTC	CASSMTGIDEQYF
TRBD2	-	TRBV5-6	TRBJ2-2	TGTGCCAGCAGCTTGGGAGCGGGGGGCCGCACCGGGGAGCTGTTTTTT	CASSLGAGGRTGELFF
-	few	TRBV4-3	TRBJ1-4	TGCGCCAGCAGCCTTGGGACTCGGAATGAAAAACTGTTTTTT	CASSLGTRNEKLFF
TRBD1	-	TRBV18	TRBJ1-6	TGTGCCAGCTCACCTTCGACAGGGGCCTTTCCCGGCTCCTATAATTCACCCCTCCACTTT	CASSPSTGAFPGSYNSPLHF
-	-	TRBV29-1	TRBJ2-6	TGCAGCGTAGACAGTTCTGGGGCCAACGTCCTGACTTTC	CSVDSSGANVLTF
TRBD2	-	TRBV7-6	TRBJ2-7	TGTGCCAGCAGCTTCTCTCTGACTAGCGGGGGCTACGAGCAGTACTTC	CASSFSLTSGGYEQYF
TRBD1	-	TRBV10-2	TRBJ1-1	TGCGCCAGCCGGGACAGGGGATCTTTCTTT	CASRDRGSFF
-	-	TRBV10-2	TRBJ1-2	TGCGCCAGCAGTGAAGCCCCAGACAGGTCAATCTATGGCTACACCTTC	CASSEAPDRSIYGYTF
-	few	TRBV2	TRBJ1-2	TGTGCCAGCAGTCCCTCCGTAGCCAACTATGGCTACACCTTC	CASSPSVANYGYTF
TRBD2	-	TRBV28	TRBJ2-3	TGTGCCAGCAGTGACTTCGGGAGGGGCGGTTCAGATACGCAGTATTTT	CASSDFGRGGSDTQYF
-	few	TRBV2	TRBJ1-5	TGTGCCAGCCGAGCGGGGAGGACTAGCAATCAGCCCCAGCATTTT	CASRAGRTSNQPQHF
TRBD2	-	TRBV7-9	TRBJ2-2	TGTGCCAGCAGCTCCCTTCTAGCGGGGGGGAACACCGGGGAGCTGTTTTTT	CASSSLLAGGNTGELFF
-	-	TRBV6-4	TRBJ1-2	TGTGCCAGCAGTGACTCGGGGGGGGGCGGCTACACCTTC	CASSDSGGGGYTF
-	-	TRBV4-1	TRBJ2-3	TGCGCCAGCAGCCAAGGACACCCAGATACGCAGTATTTT	CASSQGHPDTQYF
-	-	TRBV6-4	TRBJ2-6	TGTGCCAGCAGTGACGGGGAGGGGGCCAACGTCCTGACTTTC	CASSDGEGANVLTF